A selection of T cell receptor beta chains follows, all from one sample in a study of identical twins. TCRdb called the 5' RACE reads again in MiXCR, with one record for every CDR3 protein. The data contain 550,000 to 700,000 distinct CDR3 sequences, more than 9% of them singletons. This sample also appeared in a second study, on yellow fever vaccine responses in identical twins.

What was sequenced was PBMCs. The source is a woman aged 18-29 years in good health. Both conserved end residues are part of each CDR3. Each record gives: clone size, D gene, V gene, J gene, CDR3 protein, CDR3 DNA. The D gene is left open where the match is weak. Expanded clones get a size class; other rows say once, few or many, or leave the size out.

>many|NA|TRBV5-6|TRBJ1-2
CASSLAGRASGYTF
TGTGCCAGCAGCTTGGCCGGGAGGGCTTCTGGCTACACCTTC
>NA|NA|TRBV12-3/TRBV12-4|TRBJ1-2
CASSYNRVYGYTF
TGTGCCAGCAGTTACAACAGGGTCTATGGCTACACCTTC
>few|NA|TRBV3-1|TRBJ1-1
CASSQLAGTEAFF
TGTGCCAGCAGCCAACTGGCAGGCACTGAAGCTTTCTTT
>NA|NA|TRBV2|TRBJ2-4
CASSDPAERVGDIQYF
TGTGCCAGCAGTGATCCTGCAGAGCGGGTGGGGGACATTCAGTACTTC
>NA|TRBD1|TRBV11-2|TRBJ2-1
CASSSPKADRGDRNEQFF
TGTGCCAGCAGCTCCCCGAAGGCCGACAGGGGCGATAGGAATGAGCAGTTCTTC
>few|NA|TRBV3-1|TRBJ2-1
CASSPSYRNEQFF
TGTGCCAGCAGCCCGTCTTACAGAAATGAGCAGTTCTTC
>NA|NA|TRBV5-5|TRBJ2-5
CASSLSSGIVETQYF
TGTGCCAGCAGCTTGAGTTCGGGTATAGTGGAGACCCAGTACTTC
>NA|NA|TRBV12-3/TRBV12-4|TRBJ2-7
CASSLGLAPYEQYF
TGTGCCAGCAGTTTAGGTCTAGCCCCCTACGAGCAGTACTTC
>NA|NA|TRBV20-1|TRBJ2-7
CSARESDYEQYF
TGCAGTGCTAGAGAATCCGACTACGAGCAGTACTTC
>few|NA|TRBV12-3/TRBV12-4|TRBJ2-7
CASTRNWDSYEQYF
TGTGCCAGCACGCGAAATTGGGACTCCTACGAGCAGTACTTC
>NA|NA|TRBV2|TRBJ2-1
CASSGVWSSYNEQFF
TGTGCCAGCAGCGGGGTCTGGAGCTCCTACAATGAGCAGTTCTTC
>NA|TRBD1|TRBV10-1|TRBJ1-2
CASSRDRVYGYTF
TGCGCCAGCAGTCGGGACAGGGTCTATGGCTACACCTTC
>NA|TRBD2|TRBV6-1|TRBJ2-3
CASSQRQTGGTQYF
TGTGCCAGCAGTCAGCGACAAACGGGGGGTACGCAGTATTTT
>many|NA|TRBV15|TRBJ1-6
CATSVNRNSPLHF
TGTGCCACCAGCGTCAACAGGAATTCACCCCTCCACTTT
>many|NA|TRBV7-6|TRBJ1-1
CASSLIENTEAFF
TGTGCCAGCAGCTTAATTGAGAACACTGAAGCTTTCTTT
>few|TRBD2|TRBV7-9|TRBJ2-1
CASSSGASYNEQFF
TGTGCCAGCAGTAGCGGGGCGTCCTACAATGAGCAGTTCTTC
>NA|NA|TRBV5-1|TRBJ2-1
CASSLGQSFNEQFF
TGCGCCAGCAGCTTGGGACAGAGTTTTAATGAGCAGTTCTTC
>NA|NA|TRBV7-3|TRBJ2-1
CASSPDPAFNEQFF
TGTGCCAGCAGCCCAGACCCAGCGTTCAATGAGCAGTTCTTC
>NA|TRBD2|TRBV18|TRBJ2-3
CASSPSVGTSRHTQYF
TGTGCCAGCTCACCGTCGGTTGGGACTAGCCGTCATACGCAGTATTTT
>few|TRBD1|TRBV28|TRBJ2-2
CASSSRTGSNGELFF
TGTGCCAGCAGCTCCAGGACAGGGTCCAACGGGGAGCTGTTTTTT
>many|TRBD1|TRBV12-3/TRBV12-4|TRBJ2-3
CASRTGTDRTNTQYF
TGTGCCAGCAGGACCGGGACAGACCGCACAAATACGCAGTATTTT
>few|TRBD2|TRBV7-2|TRBJ2-1
CASSFRDSGGPYNEQFF
TGTGCCAGCAGCTTTAGGGATAGCGGGGGGCCATACAATGAGCAGTTCTTC
>NA|NA|TRBV3-1|TRBJ2-7
CASSRDVSVSSYEQYF
TGTGCCAGCAGCCGGGACGTCAGTGTGAGCTCCTACGAGCAGTACTTC
>few|TRBD1|TRBV15|TRBJ2-6
CATSRGTGGAGANVLTF
TGTGCCACCAGCAGAGGGACAGGGGGCGCTGGGGCCAACGTCCTGACTTTC
>few|TRBD2|TRBV7-2|TRBJ2-3
CASSLGAGGQDTQYF
TGTGCCAGCAGCCTGGGGGCGGGAGGGCAAGATACGCAGTATTTT
>NA|TRBD2|TRBV2|TRBJ2-5
CARGDSGGETQYF
TGTGCCAGAGGGGATAGCGGGGGAGAGACCCAGTACTTC
>NA|NA|TRBV12-3/TRBV12-4|TRBJ1-1
CASSLRVSNTEAFF
TGTGCCAGCAGTTTGAGGGTTTCGAACACTGAAGCTTTCTTT
>NA|TRBD2|TRBV12-3/TRBV12-4|TRBJ2-1
CASSFPSSGIHYNEQFF
TGTGCCAGCAGTTTCCCGAGTAGCGGGATACATTACAATGAGCAGTTCTTC
>NA|NA|TRBV6-2/TRBV6-3|TRBJ2-3
CASSPDLRTSGNTQYF
TGTGCCAGCAGCCCAGATCTTCGGACGTCTGGGAATACGCAGTATTTT
>NA|NA|TRBV5-1|TRBJ2-3
CASSSSSRGTDTQYF
TGCGCCAGCAGCTCCTCCTCGCGGGGTACAGATACGCAGTATTTT
>few|NA|TRBV6-2/TRBV6-3|TRBJ2-1
CASSHTGGLYNEQFF
TGTGCCAGCAGCCACACCGGTGGACTCTACAATGAGCAGTTCTTC
>few|NA|TRBV18|TRBJ1-1
CASSLQVPVTEAFF
TGTGCCAGCTCCCTACAGGTCCCGGTCACTGAAGCTTTCTTT
>NA|NA|TRBV5-5|TRBJ2-5
CASSLEGPVPYF
TGTGCCAGCAGCTTGGAAGGACCAGTGCCGTACTTC
>many|TRBD1|TRBV7-9|TRBJ2-7
CASSPSSPDRGHEQYF
TGTGCCAGCAGCCCATCCTCTCCGGACAGGGGCCACGAGCAGTACTTC
>NA|NA|TRBV6-2/TRBV6-3|TRBJ2-3
CASNHEGLPYTDTQYF
TGTGCCAGCAACCATGAGGGGTTACCCTACACAGATACGCAGTATTTT
>NA|TRBD2|TRBV6-1|TRBJ2-3
CASRQLAGGADTQYF
TGTGCCAGCAGACAACTAGCGGGGGGGGCAGATACGCAGTATTTT
>few|NA|TRBV15|TRBJ2-1
CATSIGGSYNEQFF
TGTGCCACCAGCATAGGGGGGTCCTACAATGAGCAGTTCTTC
>few|NA|TRBV12-3/TRBV12-4|TRBJ1-1
CASSLYGVASQNTEAFF
TGTGCCAGCAGTTTATATGGTGTGGCTTCACAAAACACTGAAGCTTTCTTT
>few|TRBD2|TRBV2|TRBJ2-1
CASSEAGRAGDEQFF
TGTGCCAGCAGTGAAGCGGGAAGGGCGGGGGATGAGCAGTTCTTC
>few|TRBD1|TRBV11-2|TRBJ2-2
CASSLDLGQGATGELFF
TGTGCCAGCAGCTTAGATTTAGGACAGGGGGCAACCGGGGAGCTGTTTTTT
>NA|TRBD2|TRBV12-3/TRBV12-4|TRBJ2-7
CASRLAGSGEQYF
TGTGCCAGTAGACTAGCGGGATCGGGGGAGCAGTACTTC
>NA|TRBD1|TRBV6-4|TRBJ1-2
CASSDGTGGDYGYTF
TGTGCCAGCAGTGACGGGACAGGGGGCGACTATGGCTACACCTTC
>NA|TRBD2|TRBV4-3|TRBJ2-1
CASSPDSGSPYNEQFF
TGCGCCAGCAGCCCGGATAGCGGGAGCCCCTACAATGAGCAGTTCTTC
>many|TRBD1|TRBV7-2|TRBJ1-1
CASSYWTGNTEAFF
TGTGCCAGCAGCTATTGGACAGGGAACACTGAAGCTTTCTTT
>NA|TRBD2|TRBV2|TRBJ2-7
CASRTGLAGFSYEQYF
TGTGCCAGCAGGACAGGACTAGCGGGGTTCTCCTACGAGCAGTACTTC
>few|NA|TRBV30|TRBJ2-1
CAWSATSFNEQFF
TGTGCCTGGAGCGCTACTAGTTTCAATGAGCAGTTCTTC
>many|TRBD1|TRBV6-1|TRBJ2-1
CASSPPTTGFKFF
TGTGCCAGCAGTCCTCCGACGACAGGGTTTAAGTTCTTC
>many|TRBD2|TRBV3-1|TRBJ2-1
CASSLPGLAVDEQFF
TGTGCCAGCAGCCTCCCGGGACTAGCGGTCGATGAGCAGTTCTTC
>few|NA|TRBV3-1|TRBJ2-1
CASSQDKNEQFF
TGTGCCAGCAGCCAAGATAAGAATGAGCAGTTCTTC
>few|NA|TRBV4-3|TRBJ2-1
CASSQPECEQFF
TGCGCCAGCAGCCAACCCGAGTGTGAGCAGTTCTTC
>many|NA|TRBV25-1|TRBJ2-1
CASSVAGEQFF
TGTGCCAGCAGTGTAGCTGGTGAGCAGTTCTTC
>many|NA|TRBV29-1|TRBJ2-3
CSVGGNTDTQYF
TGCAGCGTCGGCGGGAACACAGATACGCAGTATTTT
>NA|NA|TRBV28|TRBJ2-7
CASSSLPDLSYEQYF
TGTGCCAGCAGTTCGCTCCCCGACTTATCCTACGAGCAGTACTTC
>few|TRBD1|TRBV18|TRBJ2-1
CASSPGQGVEKSLF
TGTGCCAGCTCACCTGGACAGGGGGTAGAGAAAAGCCTCTTC
>many|NA|TRBV6-1|TRBJ1-5
CASSPLVGGNQPQHF
TGTGCCAGCAGCCCCTTGGTCGGGGGAAATCAGCCCCAGCATTTT
>few|TRBD1|TRBV29-1|TRBJ2-7
CSVIPDRDYEQYF
TGCAGCGTTATACCGGACAGGGACTACGAGCAGTACTTC
>many|NA|TRBV20-1|TRBJ1-2
CSARDFGIPNYGYTF
TGCAGTGCTAGAGATTTCGGGATCCCTAACTATGGCTACACCTTC
>NA|NA|TRBV24-1|TRBJ2-2
CATSDLLNTGELFF
TGTGCCACCAGTGATCTTCTCAACACCGGGGAGCTGTTTTTT
>NA|TRBD2|TRBV29-1|TRBJ2-5
CSVRGGYQETQYF
TGCAGCGTTCGGGGGGGGTACCAAGAGACCCAGTACTTC